This TCR beta chain was retrieved from a study of T-cell memory formation after mild COVID-19. TCRdb reprocessed the 5' RACE reads with MiXCR, giving one entry per CDR3 protein. The table shows some 320,000 distinct CDR3 sequences, with roughly an eighth occurring only once. This clonotype was counted ten times or more. V was cut by 0 bases and J by 3 bases, with 15 bases left in between. Germline values: CDR1 MNHEY, CDR2 SVGEGT. The CDR3 loop spans 16 amino acids. Sample: PBMCs or a T cell subset sorted from them (not recorded which). The clonotype comes from a young man who had mild COVID-19 (a few samples of this study predate the infection). Cell type and time point are not known. The chain carries TRBV6-2 or TRBV6-3 and TRBJ2-7; D possibly matches TRBD1 or TRBD2 (5 bases each). In nucleotides, the CDR3 is TGTGCCAGCAGTTACTCGGGGTTGGGACCCCGCTACGAGCAGTACGTC. Translation gives CASSYSGLGPRYEQYV.